This TCR beta chain was observed in a study of blood T cell repertoires in COVID-19. About the study: T cells, B-cell-depleted T cells, or PBMCs provided the cDNA or gDNA that served as material.

Under the authors' procedure: Reference gene primer amplification gave nucleated cell count estimates. Data came from immunoSEQ multiplex PCR; TCRdb stores just in-frame clones and leaves some out. That table supplies the V and J calls and clone size; D and trimming were determined from the DNA. This sample carries approximately 150,000 clones, 80% to 90% of them seen once, and the ten largest clones take about 9.4%. This CDR3 region has 14 residues. V lost 4 bases and J 5 bases, leaving 14 bases between the germline ends. Germline assignment: CDR1 MNHEY and CDR2 SVGEGT. This TCR was recovered from a man in his 60s with active or convalescent COVID-19. The chain joins TRBV6-2 or TRBV6-3 to TRBJ2-5, with D perhaps matching TRBD1 (5 bases). Sequencing used peripheral blood. Here the CDR3 DNA reads TGTGCCAGCAGTTTCGCAGGGCCGGAGGAGACCCAGTACTTC. Translation: CASSFAGPEETQYF.